This TCR beta chain was obtained from a study of CD8 T cells in Susac syndrome. The authors reverse transcribed roughly 0.5 to 1 ug RNA with random hexamers. TCR beta CDR3 was amplified by immunoSEQ multiplex PCR. This amplification extended across 54 Vbeta and 13 Jbeta segments. From the immunoSEQ multiplex PCR reads, TCRdb called clonotypes with MiXCR, one entry per CDR3 protein. This sample has 100,000 or so distinct CDR3 sequences, with about 95% found just once. Study results and limitations: Clonal expansion was present among Susac CD8+ cells. This expansion reached its peak in TEMRA cells and in active patients.

CDR1 DFQATT and CDR2 SNEGSKA come from the germline V gene (reference sequence). V dropped 0 bases and J dropped 6; count of bases not matched to a gene: 8. The CDR3 is 15 residues long. Note on this clonotype: Antigen specificity is unknown.

Sequencing targeted TCR beta in T cells from blood (CD8+ and CD4+). The specimen sequenced was CD8+ T cells from PBMCs. The chain links TRBV20-1 to TRBJ1-5, with 7 nucleotides matching TRBD1. The receptor was derived from a human donor with Susac syndrome. The CDR3 DNA sequence: TGCAGTGCTAGAGATATGCGACAGGGAGGTCAGCCCCAGCATTTT. As protein: CSARDMRQGGQPQHF.